This T cell receptor (beta chain) stems from a study of glioma-infiltrating T cells. Overall study: Glioma patients had dexamethasone for six or fewer days before surgery.

TCR alpha and beta CDR3 regions were amplified from RNA using iRepertoire nested multiplex PCR. Each CDR3 protein is one row after TCRdb ran MiXCR on the multiplex PCR reads. The sample consists of a few hundred thousand distinct CDR3 sequences, 41% of them appearing once. On this clonotype: The antigen remains unidentified.

Overall study results and limits: Non-neoplastic patients had below-expected tissue-blood divergence, while all gliomas exceeded expectation. Signature shared blood CDR3 motifs were enriched in low-divergence and depleted in high-divergence patients.

This sequence originates from a human donor with low-grade glioma or glioblastoma, undergoing nonglioma brain surgery, or in good health (not recorded which). Sequencing used glioma tissue, nonneoplastic brain tissue, or PBMCs (not recorded which).

The CDR3 region is CASRQGVSYGYTF. DNA for the CDR3: TGTGCCAGCAGACAAGGGGTTTCATATGGCTACACCTTC. The V and J genes are TRBV7-2 and TRBJ1-2, with D possibly TRBD1 on 5 matching bases. The CDR3 sequence is 13 residues long. Germline V gene data show CDR1 as SGHTA and CDR2 as FQGNSA. Trimming pared 6 bases from V and 5 bases from J, leaving 13 bases between.